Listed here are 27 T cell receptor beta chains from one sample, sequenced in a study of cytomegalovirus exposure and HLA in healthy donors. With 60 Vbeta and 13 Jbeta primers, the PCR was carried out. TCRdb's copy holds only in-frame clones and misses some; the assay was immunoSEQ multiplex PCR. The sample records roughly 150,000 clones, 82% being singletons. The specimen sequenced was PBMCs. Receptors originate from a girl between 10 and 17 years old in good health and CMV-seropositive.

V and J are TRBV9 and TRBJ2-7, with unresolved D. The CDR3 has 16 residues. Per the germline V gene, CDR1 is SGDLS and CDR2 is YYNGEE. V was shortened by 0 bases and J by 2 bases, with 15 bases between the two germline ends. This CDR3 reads CASSVGSTPPTYEQYF. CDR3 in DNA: TGTGCCAGCAGCGTAGGATCTACCCCCCCCACCTACGAGCAGTACTTC.

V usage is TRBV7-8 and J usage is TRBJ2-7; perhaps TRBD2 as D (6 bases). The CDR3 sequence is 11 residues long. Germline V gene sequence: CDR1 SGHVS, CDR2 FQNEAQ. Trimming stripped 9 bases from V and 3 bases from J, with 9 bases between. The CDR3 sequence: CASAGGYEQYF. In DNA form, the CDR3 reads TGTGCCAGTGCCGGGGGCTACGAGCAGTACTTC.

CDR3 in DNA: TGTGCCAGCAGTTACTCGCAGGGGACGGGTGAGCAGTTCTTC. The encoded protein is CASSYSQGTGEQFF. The rearrangement joins TRBV6-5 to TRBJ2-1, with D possibly being TRBD1 (6 bases). Germline CDR1 reads MNHEY; CDR2 reads SVGAGI. The CDR3 consists of 14 residues. The V end was cut by 0 bases, the J end by 9 bases, with 12 bases between.

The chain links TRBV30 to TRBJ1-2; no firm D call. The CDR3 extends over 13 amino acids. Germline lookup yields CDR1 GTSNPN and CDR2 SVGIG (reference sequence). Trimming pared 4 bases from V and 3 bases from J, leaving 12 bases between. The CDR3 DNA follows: TGTGCCTGGAAGCCGCCTTTACACTATGGCTACACCTTC. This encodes CAWKPPLHYGYTF.

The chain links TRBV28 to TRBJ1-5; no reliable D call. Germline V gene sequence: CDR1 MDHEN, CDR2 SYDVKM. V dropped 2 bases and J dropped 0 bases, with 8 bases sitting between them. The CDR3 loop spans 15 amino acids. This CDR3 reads CASSLQHSSNQPQHF. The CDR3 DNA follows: TGTGCCAGCAGTTTACAACACAGTAGCAATCAGCCCCAGCATTTT.

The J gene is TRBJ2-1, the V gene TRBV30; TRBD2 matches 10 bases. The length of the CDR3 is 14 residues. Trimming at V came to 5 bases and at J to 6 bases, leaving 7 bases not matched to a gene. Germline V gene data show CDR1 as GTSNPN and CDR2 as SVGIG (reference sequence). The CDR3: CAWSGTSAFNEQFF. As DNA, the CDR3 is TGTGCCTGGTCCGGGACTAGCGCTTTCAATGAGCAGTTCTTC.

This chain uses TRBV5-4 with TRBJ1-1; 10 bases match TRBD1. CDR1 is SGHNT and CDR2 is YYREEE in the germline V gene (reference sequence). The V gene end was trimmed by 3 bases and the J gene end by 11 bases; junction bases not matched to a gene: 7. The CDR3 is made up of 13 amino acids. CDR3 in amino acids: CASSSGQGGFAFF. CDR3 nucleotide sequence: TGTGCCAGCAGCTCTGGACAGGGGGGTTTCGCTTTCTTT.

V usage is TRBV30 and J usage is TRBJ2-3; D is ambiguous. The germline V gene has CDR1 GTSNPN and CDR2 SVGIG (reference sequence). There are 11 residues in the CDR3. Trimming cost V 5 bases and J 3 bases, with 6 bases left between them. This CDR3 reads CAWGRTDTQYF. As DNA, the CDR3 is TGTGCCTGGGGGCGAACAGATACGCAGTATTTT.

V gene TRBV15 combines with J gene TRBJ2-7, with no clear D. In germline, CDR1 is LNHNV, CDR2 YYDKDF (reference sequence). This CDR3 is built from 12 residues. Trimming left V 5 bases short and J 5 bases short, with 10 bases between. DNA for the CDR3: TGTGCCACCAGCCACCTGAGCAACGAGCAGTACTTC. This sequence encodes CATSHLSNEQYF. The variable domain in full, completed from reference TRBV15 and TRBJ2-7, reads DAMVIQNPRYQVTQFGKPVTLSCSQTLNHNVMYWYQQKSSQAPKLLFHYYDKDFNNEADTPDNFQSRRPNTSFCFLDIRSPGLGDTAMYLCATSHLSNEQYFGPGTRLTVT.

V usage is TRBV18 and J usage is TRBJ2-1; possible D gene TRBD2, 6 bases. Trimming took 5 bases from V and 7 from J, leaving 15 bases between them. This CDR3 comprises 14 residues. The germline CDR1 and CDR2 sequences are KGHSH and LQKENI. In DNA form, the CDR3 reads TGTGCCAGCTCAGCGAGCGGGCTCTCGAATGAGCAGTTCTTC. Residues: CASSASGLSNEQFF.

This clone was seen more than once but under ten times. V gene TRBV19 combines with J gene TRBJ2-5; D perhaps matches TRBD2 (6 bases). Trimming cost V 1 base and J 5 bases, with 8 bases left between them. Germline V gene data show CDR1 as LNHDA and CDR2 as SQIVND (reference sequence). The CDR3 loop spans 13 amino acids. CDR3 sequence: CASSIGGEETQYF. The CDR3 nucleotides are TGTGCCAGTAGTATAGGGGGGGAGGAGACCCAGTACTTC. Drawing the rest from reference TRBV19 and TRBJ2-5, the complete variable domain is DGGITQSPKYLFRKEGQNVTLSCEQNLNHDAMYWYRQDPGQGLRLIYYSQIVNDFQKGDIAEGYSVSREKKESFPLTVTSAQKNPTAFYLCASSIGGEETQYFGPGTRLLVL.

CDR3 nucleotide sequence: TGTGCCTGGAGTGAGGCAGGGGGACGAAGCTATGGCTACACCTTC. Amino acid sequence: CAWSEAGGRSYGYTF. This chain joins TRBV30 and TRBJ1-2; 7 bases are shared with TRBD1. Germline V lookup: CDR1 GTSNPN, CDR2 SVGIG (reference sequence). With 1 base clipped from V and 4 bases from J, the junction kept 9 bases outside the gene matches. This CDR3 is built from 15 residues.

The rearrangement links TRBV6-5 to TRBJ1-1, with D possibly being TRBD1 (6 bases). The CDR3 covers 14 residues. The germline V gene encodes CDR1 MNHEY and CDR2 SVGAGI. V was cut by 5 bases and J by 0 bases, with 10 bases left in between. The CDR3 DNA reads TGTGCCAGCAGTAGGACAGTCATGAACACTGAAGCTTTCTTT. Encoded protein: CASSRTVMNTEAFF.

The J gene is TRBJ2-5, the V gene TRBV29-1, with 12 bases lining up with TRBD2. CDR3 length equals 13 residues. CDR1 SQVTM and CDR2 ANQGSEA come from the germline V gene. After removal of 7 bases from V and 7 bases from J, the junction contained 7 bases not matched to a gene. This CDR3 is CSGASGGAGTQYF. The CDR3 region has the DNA TGCAGCGGCGCTAGCGGGGGGGCGGGGACCCAGTACTTC. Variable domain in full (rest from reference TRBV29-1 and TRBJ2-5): SAVISQKPSRDICQRGTSLTIQCQVDSQVTMMFWYRQQPGQSLTLIATANQGSEATYESGFVIDKFPISRPNLTFSTLTVSNMSPEDSSIYLCSGASGGAGTQYFGPGTRLLVL.

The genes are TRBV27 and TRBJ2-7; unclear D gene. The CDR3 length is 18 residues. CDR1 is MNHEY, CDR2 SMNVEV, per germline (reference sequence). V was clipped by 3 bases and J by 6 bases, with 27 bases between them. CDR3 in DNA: TGTGCCAGCAGTTTCAACCCCGGTTTCTCGCTAGTTGATTCCGAGCAGTACTTC. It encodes CASSFNPGFSLVDSEQYF.

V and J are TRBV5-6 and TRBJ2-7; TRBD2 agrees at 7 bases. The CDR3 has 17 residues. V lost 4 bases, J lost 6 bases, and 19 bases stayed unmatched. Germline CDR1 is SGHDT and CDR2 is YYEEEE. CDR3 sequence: CASSRFLGGDSFSEQYF. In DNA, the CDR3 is TGTGCCAGCAGCCGGTTTCTTGGGGGGGATTCCTTTAGCGAGCAGTACTTC.

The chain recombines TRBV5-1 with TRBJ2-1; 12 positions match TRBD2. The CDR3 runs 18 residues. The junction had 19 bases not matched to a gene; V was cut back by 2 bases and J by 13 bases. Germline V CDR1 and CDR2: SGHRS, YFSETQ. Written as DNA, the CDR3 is TGCGCCAGCAGCTTTCTCCCTCAGTCTGGGGGACTAGCGGGCAATCAGTTCTTC. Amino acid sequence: CASSFLPQSGGLAGNQFF.

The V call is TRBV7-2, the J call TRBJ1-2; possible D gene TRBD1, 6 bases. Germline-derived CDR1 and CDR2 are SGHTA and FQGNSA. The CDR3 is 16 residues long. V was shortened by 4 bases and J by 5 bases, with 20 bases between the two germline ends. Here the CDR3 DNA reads TGTGCCAGCAGCTCCACGACAGGTGGCAGGAGTTATGGCTACACCTTC. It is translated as CASSSTTGGRSYGYTF.

CDR3 bases: TGTGCCAGTTTCTCCCACGGGGTCGGCAATCAGCCCCAGCATTTT. It codes for CASFSHGVGNQPQHF. This sequence joins TRBV28 and TRBJ1-5; D is uncertain. The CDR3 consists of 15 residues. V lost 9 bases to trimming and J lost 2 bases, with 17 bases between them. CDR1 is MDHEN and CDR2 is SYDVKM in the germline V gene.

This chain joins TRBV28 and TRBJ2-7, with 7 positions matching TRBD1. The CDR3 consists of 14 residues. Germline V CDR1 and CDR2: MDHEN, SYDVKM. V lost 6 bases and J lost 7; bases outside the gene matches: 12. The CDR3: CASSFPRGRGEQYF. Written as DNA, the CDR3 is TGTGCCAGCAGCTTCCCGAGGGGGCGAGGGGAGCAGTACTTC.

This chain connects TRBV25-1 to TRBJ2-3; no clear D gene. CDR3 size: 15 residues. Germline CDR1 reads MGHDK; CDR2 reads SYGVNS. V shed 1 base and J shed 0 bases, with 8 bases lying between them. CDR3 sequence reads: CASSEFNSSTDTQYF. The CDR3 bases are TGTGCCAGCAGTGAATTTAACAGTAGCACAGATACGCAGTATTTT.

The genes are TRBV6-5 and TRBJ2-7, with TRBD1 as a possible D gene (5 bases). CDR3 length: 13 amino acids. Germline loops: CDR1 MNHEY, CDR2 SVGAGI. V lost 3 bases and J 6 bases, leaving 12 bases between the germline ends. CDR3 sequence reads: CASSYPAGREQYF. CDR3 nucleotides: TGTGCCAGCAGTTATCCGGCAGGGCGCGAGCAGTACTTC.

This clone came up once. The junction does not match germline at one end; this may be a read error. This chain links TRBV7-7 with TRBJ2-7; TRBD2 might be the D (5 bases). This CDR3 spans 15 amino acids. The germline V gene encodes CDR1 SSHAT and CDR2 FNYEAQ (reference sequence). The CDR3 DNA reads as TGTGCTAGCAGCTTAGCGAGGTTATGTCCCTACGAGCAGTACTTC. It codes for CASSLARLCPYEQYF.

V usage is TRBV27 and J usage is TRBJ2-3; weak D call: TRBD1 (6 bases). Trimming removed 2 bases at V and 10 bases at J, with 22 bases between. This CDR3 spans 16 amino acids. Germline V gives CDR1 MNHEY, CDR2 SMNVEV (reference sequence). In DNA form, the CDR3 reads TGTGCCAGCAGTTTAGGGGGCCGGTGGGGCGCGGATTCGCAGTATTTT. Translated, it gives CASSLGGRWGADSQYF.

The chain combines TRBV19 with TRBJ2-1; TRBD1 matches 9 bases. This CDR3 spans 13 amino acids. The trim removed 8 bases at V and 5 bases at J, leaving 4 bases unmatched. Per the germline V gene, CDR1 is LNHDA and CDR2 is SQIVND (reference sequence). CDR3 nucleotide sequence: TGTGCCAGTCGCCGGACAGGGGACAATGAGCAGTTCTTC. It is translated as CASRRTGDNEQFF.

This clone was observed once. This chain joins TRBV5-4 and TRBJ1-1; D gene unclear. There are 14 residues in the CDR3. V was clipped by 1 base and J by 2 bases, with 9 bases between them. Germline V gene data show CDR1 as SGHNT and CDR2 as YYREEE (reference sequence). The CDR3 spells CASSLTGINTEAFF. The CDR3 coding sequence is TGTGCCAGCAGCTTGACGGGGATTAACACTGAAGCTTTCTTT.

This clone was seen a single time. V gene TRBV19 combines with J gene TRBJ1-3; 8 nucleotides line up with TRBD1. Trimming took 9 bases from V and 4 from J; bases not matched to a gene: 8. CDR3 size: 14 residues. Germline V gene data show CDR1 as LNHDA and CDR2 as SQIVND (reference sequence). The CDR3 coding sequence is TGTGCCAGCAAACGGACAGGGCCCGGAAACACCATATATTTT. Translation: CASKRTGPGNTIYF.